This T cell receptor beta chain was captured by sequencing in a study of blood T cell repertoires in COVID-19. Study overall: Material from acute and convalescent COVID-19 was sourced from the United States, Italy and Spain. T cells, B-cell-depleted T cells, or PBMCs provided the cDNA or gDNA that served as material.

Original methodology: From reference gene primer amplification, estimates of nucleated cell counts were derived. Generated by immunoSEQ multiplex PCR, the TCRdb table keeps only in-frame clones and is missing some. For V, J and clone size, that table is used; D and trimming come from the DNA. Here the sample spans 95,000 to 100,000 clones, around 85% being singletons. CDR3 size: 12 residues. Germline CDR1 and CDR2: WNHNN and SYGVQD (reference sequence). The V and J ends lost 5 bases and 7 bases respectively, with 9 bases between them. The rearrangement uses TRBV10-1 and TRBJ2-1; D may be TRBD2 (6 bases). This TCR was recovered from a woman between 70 and 85 years old with active or convalescent COVID-19. Sequencing was done on a sample of peripheral blood. The CDR3 sequence: CASSSGTNEQFF. In DNA, the CDR3 is TGCGCCAGCAGTTCGGGGACTAATGAGCAGTTCTTC.